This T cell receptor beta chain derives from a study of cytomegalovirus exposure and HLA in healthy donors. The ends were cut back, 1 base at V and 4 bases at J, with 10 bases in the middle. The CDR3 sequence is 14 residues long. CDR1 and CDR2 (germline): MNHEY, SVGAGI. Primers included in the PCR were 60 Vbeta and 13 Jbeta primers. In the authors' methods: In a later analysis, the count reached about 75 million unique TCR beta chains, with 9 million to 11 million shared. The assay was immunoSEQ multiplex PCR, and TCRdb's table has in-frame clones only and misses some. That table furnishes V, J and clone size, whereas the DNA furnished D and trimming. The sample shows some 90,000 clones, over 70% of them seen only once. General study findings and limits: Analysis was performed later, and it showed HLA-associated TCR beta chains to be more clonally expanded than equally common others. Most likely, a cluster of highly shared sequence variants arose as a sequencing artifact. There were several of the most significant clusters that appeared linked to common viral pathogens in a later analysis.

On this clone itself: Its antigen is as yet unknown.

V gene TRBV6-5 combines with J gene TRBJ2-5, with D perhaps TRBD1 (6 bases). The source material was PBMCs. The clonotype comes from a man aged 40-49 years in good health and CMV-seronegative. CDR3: CASSYLQGGETQYF. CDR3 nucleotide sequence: TGTGCCAGCAGTTACTTACAGGGTGGAGAGACCCAGTACTTC.